A single sample gave rise to the 23 T cell receptor beta chains below, sequenced in a study of TIL therapy for anti-PD-1-resistant metastatic lung cancer. Sequencing used immunoSEQ v3. Sequencing used immunoSEQ multiplex PCR; TCRdb keeps in-frame clones, though not all of them. Among 13,000 or so clones, approximately 72% were seen once, and the ten largest hold approximately 9.4%. Time point of the sample: pre-treatment sample, taken before nivolumab and TIL therapy. Most excised metastases sampled were pleural nodules or supraclavicular lymph nodes. This sample comprised tumor tissue, obtained at baseline. These receptors were obtained from a woman aged 30 to 85 with non-small cell lung cancer.

A few counts support this clone. The gene calls are TRBV19 and TRBJ2-6; D is unclear. The V gene lost 3 bases and the J gene lost 1 base, with 7 bases spanning the gap. Germline-derived CDR1 and CDR2 are LNHDA and SQIVND (reference sequence). This CDR3 contains 15 residues. The CDR3, as DNA: TGTGCCAGTAGTATCCTTGGTTCTGGGGCCAACGTCCTGACTTTC. Amino acids: CASSILGSGANVLTF.

This clone came up a few times. V usage is TRBV12-5 and J usage is TRBJ2-1; possibly TRBD1 for D (5 bases). In germline, CDR1 is LGHNT, CDR2 FRNRAP. Deletions cut 0 bases from V and 5 bases from J, with 11 bases between. This CDR3 spans 15 amino acids. In DNA, the CDR3 is TGTGCTAGTGGTTTGGTAGGGGCCTGGGACAATGAGCAGTTCTTC. Translating gives CASGLVGAWDNEQFF.

The rearrangement joins TRBV28 to TRBJ1-6; D ambiguous. The CDR3 runs to 13 residues. V was pared by 10 bases and J by 1 base, with 8 bases between. Germline CDR1 and CDR2: MDHEN and SYDVKM. Here the CDR3 DNA reads TGTGCCACAGGAGGGTCCTATAATTCACCCCTCCACTTT. Amino acids: CATGGSYNSPLHF.

This clone was observed a few times. The rearrangement links TRBV2 to TRBJ1-6; D is unresolved. This CDR3 has 13 residues. V lost 9 bases and J 0 bases, leaving 6 bases between the germline ends. Germline CDR1 and CDR2: SNHLY and FYNNEI. This CDR3 reads CASQSSYNSPLHF. As DNA, the CDR3 is TGTGCCAGTCAATCCTCCTATAATTCACCCCTCCACTTT.

The V gene is TRBV11-2, the J gene TRBJ1-1; unclear D gene. Trimming took 5 bases from V and 5 from J, leaving 15 bases between them. Looked up from germline, CDR1 is SGHAT and CDR2 is FQNNGV. There are 14 residues in the CDR3. CDR3 protein: CASSPLGGSTEAFF. In DNA, the CDR3 is TGTGCCAGCAGCCCACTCGGTGGGAGTACTGAAGCTTTCTTT.

This clone has more than one count but fewer than ten. In the same sample, other DNA sequences code for this CDR3. The V call is TRBV4-3, the J call TRBJ2-3; 8 bases fit TRBD2. Germline values: CDR1 LGHNA, CDR2 YSLEER. Trimming cost V 1 base and J 2 bases; bases outside gene matches: 2. This CDR3 region has 15 residues. CDR3 DNA: TGCGCCAGCAGCCAAGCGGGGGGGCCCACAGATACGCAGTATTTT. Translated: CASSQAGGPTDTQYF.

This chain connects TRBV5-4 to TRBJ1-1, with TRBD1 identical over 12 bases. The CDR3 is made up of 14 amino acids. Losses at the gene ends were 3 bases for V and 8 bases for J; bases not matched to a gene: 5. CDR1 is SGHNT, CDR2 YYREEE, per germline (reference sequence). In DNA, the CDR3 is TGTGCCAGCAGCTCCCCGGGACAGGGGGCCGAAGCTTTCTTT. Protein sequence: CASSSPGQGAEAFF.

The V and J genes are TRBV4-1 and TRBJ2-5, with a possible D match to TRBD1 (5 bases). Germline values: CDR1 MGHRA, CDR2 YSYEKL. V was cut by 4 bases and J by 9 bases, with 21 bases left in between. This CDR3 region has 15 residues. CDR3 DNA: TGCGCCAGCAGCCCCGGACAAGCCTCGATGACGTCCCAGTACTTC. It codes for CASSPGQASMTSQYF.

A single count supports this clone. The rearrangement uses TRBV5-1 and TRBJ2-1; perhaps TRBD1 as D (6 bases). Per germline, CDR1 SGHRS and CDR2 YFSETQ. V lost 0 bases to trimming and J lost 0 bases, with 10 bases between them. CDR3 length equals 16 residues. The CDR3 DNA reads as TGCGCCAGCAGCTTGGACAGGGTAAGCTCCTACAATGAGCAGTTCTTC. It codes for CASSLDRVSSYNEQFF.

The chain couples TRBV5-8 to TRBJ2-7; D perhaps matches TRBD2 (5 bases). Germline lookup yields CDR1 SGHTS and CDR2 YDEGEE. With 4 bases removed from V and 2 bases from J, the gap between germline ends came to 16 bases. The CDR3 runs 15 residues. CDR3: CASSHGLLPTYEQYF. Written as DNA, the CDR3 is TGTGCCAGCAGCCATGGACTGCTTCCTACCTACGAGCAGTACTTC. Looking up the rest from reference TRBV5-8 and TRBJ2-7 gives the full variable domain: EAGVTQSPTHLIKTRGQQATLRCSPISGHTSVYWYQQALGLGLQFLLWYDEGEERNRGNFPPRFSGRQFPNYSSELNVNALELEDSALYLCASSHGLLPTYEQYFGPGTRLTVT.

The chain employs TRBV5-1 and TRBJ2-3; 14 bases align to TRBD2. In germline, CDR1 is SGHRS, CDR2 YFSETQ. V dropped 0 bases and J dropped 2; count of bases not matched to a gene: 5. The CDR3 covers 18 residues. Written as DNA, the CDR3 is TGCGCCAGCAGCTTGGAGGGACTAGCGGGAGCCACCACAGATACGCAGTATTTT. Its protein product is CASSLEGLAGATTDTQYF.

This CDR3 reads CASSGWPGTGGYEQYF. The CDR3 DNA sequence: TGTGCCAGCAGCGGCTGGCCCGGGACAGGGGGCTACGAGCAGTACTTC. J is TRBJ2-7 and V is TRBV9; 11 nucleotides agree with TRBD1. The CDR3 runs to 16 residues. After removal of 3 bases from V and 3 bases from J, the junction contained 8 bases not matched to a gene. CDR1 is SGDLS and CDR2 is YYNGEE in the germline V gene.

J is TRBJ2-7 and V is TRBV7-5; the D call TRBD2 from the table was never checked on the DNA. TRBV7-5 is designated a pseudogene. The CDR3 loop spans 10 amino acids. This CDR3 reads CARRPYEQYF. CDR3 DNA: TGTGCCAGGCGCCCTTACGAGCAGTACTTC.

The chain has TRBV7-6 and TRBJ2-3; D is unresolved. V was cut by 5 bases and J by 6 bases, with 9 bases left in between. The germline V gene has CDR1 SGHVS and CDR2 FNYEAQ. This CDR3 has 12 residues. The CDR3 sequence: CASSPATDTQYF. The CDR3, as DNA: TGTGCCAGCAGCCCTGCTACGGATACGCAGTATTTT.

In this sample, this clone turned up once. This chain connects TRBV5-5 to TRBJ1-6; the match to TRBD1 covers 9 bases. J gave up 7 bases and V 2 bases, and 7 bases lay outside the gene matches. From germline, CDR1 is SGHKS and CDR2 YYEKEE (reference sequence). This CDR3 region has 16 residues. CDR3 nucleotide sequence: TGTGCCAGCAGCTTTCCGGGACAGGGTGGGAATTCACCCCTCCACTTT. This codes for CASSFPGQGGNSPLHF. Full variable domain (rest looked up from reference TRBV5-5 and TRBJ1-6): DAGVTQSPTHLIKTRGQQVTLRCSPISGHKSVSWYQQVLGQGPQFIFQYYEKEERGRGNFPDRFSARQFPNYSSELNVNALLLGDSALYLCASSFPGQGGNSPLHFGNGTRLTVT.

The V gene is TRBV9, the J gene TRBJ2-3; D uncertain. The germline CDR1 and CDR2 sequences are SGDLS and YYNGEE. V gave up 7 bases and J gave up 0 bases, with 21 bases separating them. There are 17 residues in the CDR3. The CDR3 sequence: CASSIEKDRGSTDTQYF. CDR3 DNA: TGTGCCAGCTCAATTGAAAAGGACCGCGGAAGCACAGATACGCAGTATTTT.

V usage is TRBV11-2 and J usage is TRBJ1-2; no clear D. V lost 9 bases, J lost 4 bases, and 15 bases lay in between. Germline V gene data show CDR1 as SGHAT and CDR2 as FQNNGV. This CDR3 region has 13 residues. CDR3 in amino acids: CASYPITLYGYTF. Written as DNA, the CDR3 is TGTGCCAGTTACCCTATAACTCTCTATGGCTACACCTTC. Full variable domain (remainder filled in from reference TRBV11-2 and TRBJ1-2): EAGVAQSPRYKIIEKRQSVAFWCNPISGHATLYWYQQILGQGPKLLIQFQNNGVVDDSQLPKDRFSAERLKGVDSTLKIQPAKLEDSAVYLCASYPITLYGYTFGSGTRLTVV.

The chain uses TRBV29-1 and TRBJ1-2, with unresolved D. The germline CDR1 and CDR2 sequences are SQVTM and ANQGSEA. CDR3 length: 12 residues. V dropped 0 bases and J dropped 8 bases, with 10 bases sitting between them. CDR3 amino acids: CSVEDSGGGYTF. The CDR3 DNA follows: TGCAGCGTTGAAGATTCGGGAGGAGGCTACACCTTC.

This chain uses TRBV4-1 with TRBJ2-1, with 10 bases fitting TRBD2. The J segment lost 6 bases and the V segment lost 4 bases, leaving 6 bases of the junction unmatched. CDR1 and CDR2 from the germline V gene are MGHRA and YSYEKL. The CDR3 loop spans 15 amino acids. Written as DNA, the CDR3 is TGCGCCAGCAGCCCGTTGACTAGCGGGTCCAATGAGCAGTTCTTC. It codes for CASSPLTSGSNEQFF.

By proportion, this clone is medium-sized. The gene calls are TRBV10-3 and TRBJ2-5; 9 nucleotides match TRBD2. Trimming at V came to 5 bases and at J to 2 bases, leaving 3 bases not matched to a gene. CDR1 and CDR2 from the germline V gene are ENHRY and SYGVKD. The CDR3 runs 14 residues. The CDR3 DNA sequence: TGTGCCATCAGTCAAGCGGGGGGACAAGAGACCCAGTACTTC. It is translated as CAISQAGGQETQYF.

This clone was recorded a few times. V is TRBV27 and J is TRBJ1-5; possible D gene TRBD1, 5 bases. Looked up from germline, CDR1 is MNHEY and CDR2 is SMNVEV (reference sequence). Trimming shortened V by 2 bases and J by 2 bases, and 10 bases separated the two germline ends. The CDR3 extends over 15 amino acids. The CDR3 coding sequence is TGTGCCAGCAGTTTAGGGGGTTCGGGCAATCAGCCCCAGCATTTT. Its translation is CASSLGGSGNQPQHF.

The V call is TRBV2, the J call TRBJ1-1, with D tentatively TRBD1 (5 bases). V was cut by 5 bases and J by 7 bases, with 11 bases left in between. Germline-derived CDR1 and CDR2 are SNHLY and FYNNEI. The CDR3 is 12 amino acids. For the CDR3, the DNA is TGTGCCAGCAGTCTGCAGGGACTTGAAGCTTTCTTT. Amino acids: CASSLQGLEAFF.

CDR3 sequence: CASSEVGLADNEQFF. The CDR3 bases are TGTGCCAGCAGTGAAGTCGGACTGGCTGACAATGAGCAGTTCTTC. The chain recombines TRBV25-1 with TRBJ2-1, with D maybe TRBD2 (5 bases). The germline V and J ends were trimmed by 2 bases and 5 bases, with 13 bases remaining between them. The CDR3 consists of 15 residues. Germline assignment: CDR1 MGHDK and CDR2 SYGVNS. Using reference TRBV25-1 and TRBJ2-1 for the parts outside the CDR3, the full variable domain is EADIYQTPRYLVIGTGKKITLECSQTMGHDKMYWYQQDPGMELHLIHYSYGVNSTEKGDLSSESTVSRIRTEHFPLTLESARPSHTSQYLCASSEVGLADNEQFFGPGTRLTVL.